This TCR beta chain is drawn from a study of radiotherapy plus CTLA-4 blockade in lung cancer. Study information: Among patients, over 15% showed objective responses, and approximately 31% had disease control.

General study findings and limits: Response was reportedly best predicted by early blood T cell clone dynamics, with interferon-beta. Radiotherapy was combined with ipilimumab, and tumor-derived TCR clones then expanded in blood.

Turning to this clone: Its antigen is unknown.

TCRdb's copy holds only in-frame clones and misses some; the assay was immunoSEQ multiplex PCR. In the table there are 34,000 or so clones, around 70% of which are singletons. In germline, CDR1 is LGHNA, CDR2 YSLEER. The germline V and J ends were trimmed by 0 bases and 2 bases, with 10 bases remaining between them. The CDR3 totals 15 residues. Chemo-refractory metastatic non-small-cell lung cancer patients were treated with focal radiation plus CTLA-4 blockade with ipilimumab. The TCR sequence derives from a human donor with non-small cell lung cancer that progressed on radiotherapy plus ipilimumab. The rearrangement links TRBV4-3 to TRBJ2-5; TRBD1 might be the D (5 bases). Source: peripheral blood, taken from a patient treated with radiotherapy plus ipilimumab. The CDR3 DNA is TGCGCCAGCAGCCAAGATAGGGGTGGACAAGAGACCCAGTACTTC. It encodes CASSQDRGGQETQYF.